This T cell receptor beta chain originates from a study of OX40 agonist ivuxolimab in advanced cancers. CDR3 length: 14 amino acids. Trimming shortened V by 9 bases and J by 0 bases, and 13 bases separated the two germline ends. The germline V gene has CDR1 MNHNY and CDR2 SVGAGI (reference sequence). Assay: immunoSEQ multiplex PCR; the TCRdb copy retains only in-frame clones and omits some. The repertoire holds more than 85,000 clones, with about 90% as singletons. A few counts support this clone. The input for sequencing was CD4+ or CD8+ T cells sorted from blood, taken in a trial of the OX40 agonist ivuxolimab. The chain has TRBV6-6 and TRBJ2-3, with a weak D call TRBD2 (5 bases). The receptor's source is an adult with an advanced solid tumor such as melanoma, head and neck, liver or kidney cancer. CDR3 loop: CASKRISSTDTQYF. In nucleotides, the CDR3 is TGTGCCAGTAAGCGGATCTCTAGCACAGATACGCAGTATTTT.